This record looks at one T cell receptor (beta chain) sequence and its context. This sample stems from a study of sequential checkpoint blockade in melanoma. Overall study: Both treatment sequences were followed by maintenance nivolumab.

The treatment was: randomized to nivolumab then ipilimumab (arm A) or the reverse (arm B). Patients had received no earlier DNA-damaging chemotherapy. Data came from immunoSEQ multiplex PCR; TCRdb stores just in-frame clones and leaves some out. Among tens of thousands of clones listed, approximately 90% were seen once. Germline-derived CDR1 and CDR2 are SGHRS and YFSETQ. CDR3 length: 16 amino acids. J was trimmed by 6 bases and V by 7 bases; bases with no gene match: 14. Sample: CD8+ T cells sorted from blood (inferred from file names), taken from a patient given nivolumab and ipilimumab in sequence. The chain has TRBV5-1 and TRBJ2-7; 12 bases fit TRBD1. This sequence was found in a human donor with melanoma. The CDR3 here is CASHTNPGQGALEQYF. The DNA of the CDR3 is TGCGCCAGCCACACCAACCCGGGACAGGGGGCTCTCGAGCAGTACTTC.